Following are 27 T cell receptor beta chains from one sample sequenced in a study of T cells in tumors after PD-1 blockade (dated by TCRdb to the late 2010s). Receptor amplification or capture employed the immunoSEQ multiplex PCR assay. In its TCRdb copy, this immuneACCESS table keeps in-frame sequences only and misses some clones. Where compared with another copy, unresolved V genes explain less than half of these, and the others have no known cause. Here the sample has fewer than 40,000 clones; 73% occur a single time. Approximately 40% of the sample is in the top ten clones. In light of the paper, this sample's time point label describes: after anti-PD-1 therapy. Here the sequenced sample was PBMCs, taken after anti-PD-1 treatment. Receptors originate from a human donor with basal cell carcinoma.

The rearrangement uses TRBV6-2 or TRBV6-3 and TRBJ1-2; 7 nucleotides match TRBD1. Germline-derived CDR1 and CDR2 are MNHEY and SVGEGT. This CDR3 region has 15 residues. Trimming removed 5 bases from V and 4 bases from J; junction bases left unmatched: 10. This CDR3 reads CASSGTGQSTYGYTF. In DNA, the CDR3 is TGTGCCAGCAGTGGAACGGGACAGTCCACCTATGGCTACACCTTC.

Only a few counts were recorded for this clone. This chain joins TRBV28 and TRBJ2-7; 8 bases are shared with TRBD2. From germline, CDR1 is MDHEN and CDR2 SYDVKM. The CDR3 extends over 14 amino acids. With 9 bases clipped from V and 2 bases from J, the junction kept 9 bases outside the gene matches. Here the CDR3 DNA reads TGTGCCAGTCAATGGGCAGCGGGGGCCTACGAGCAGTACTTC. Protein product: CASQWAAGAYEQYF.

To note about this clone: A much bigger clone sits one base away, suggesting this may be a read error. This chain joins TRBV9 and TRBJ1-3; D is unclear. The V end was cut by 0 bases, the J end by 6 bases, with 13 bases between. The CDR3 sequence is 15 residues long. Germline V gives CDR1 SGDLS, CDR2 YYNGEE. CDR3 region: CASSVDFGAENTIYF. For the CDR3, the DNA is TGTGCCAGCAGCGTAGATTTTGGAGCTGAAAACACCATATATTTT.

This rearrangement joins TRBV7-6 to TRBJ2-7, with D tentatively TRBD2 (5 bases). Trimming took 6 bases from V and 0 from J, leaving 9 bases between them. This CDR3 is built from 13 residues. Germline V gene data show CDR1 as SGHVS and CDR2 as FNYEAQ. The CDR3 here is CASRNSGSYEQYF. The CDR3 DNA is TGTGCCAGCAGAAACAGCGGCTCCTACGAGCAGTACTTC.

This rearrangement joins TRBV7-3 to TRBJ1-5; the D is unclear. CDR3 length: 13 residues. Trimming removed 5 bases from V and 7 bases from J, with 12 bases in between. The germline V gene encodes CDR1 SGHTA and CDR2 FQGTGA. In DNA, the CDR3 is TGTGCCAGCAGCCCCCAAGGTGGGCAGCCCCAGCATTTT. This sequence encodes CASSPQGGQPQHF.

The gene calls are TRBV7-6 and TRBJ2-7; tentatively, D is TRBD1 or TRBD2 (5 bases each). Germline V lookup: CDR1 SGHVS, CDR2 FNYEAQ. This CDR3 spans 15 amino acids. The V end lost 6 bases, the J end lost 0 bases, and 15 bases lay between the germline ends. The DNA of the CDR3 is TGTGCCAGCAGTTTTGACAGCGGCTCCTCCTACGAGCAGTACTTC. Its protein product is CASSFDSGSSYEQYF.

In its sample, this clone was seen a few times. The CDR3 sequence is CASSRDRAITGANVLTF. The CDR3 DNA reads TGTGCCAGCAGCCGGGACAGGGCGATCACTGGGGCCAACGTCCTGACTTTC. The chain combines TRBV14 with TRBJ2-6; TRBD1 matches 9 bases. The trim removed 4 bases at V and 2 bases at J, leaving 6 bases unmatched. The germline V gene encodes CDR1 SGHDN and CDR2 FVKESK. This CDR3 is built from 17 residues.

The J gene is TRBJ2-3, the V gene TRBV5-4; 8 positions agree with TRBD2. J gave up 6 bases and V 1 base, and 7 bases lay outside the gene matches. The V gene's germline CDR1 is SGHNT and CDR2 YYREEE (reference sequence). This CDR3 contains 15 residues. The CDR3 coding sequence is TGTGCCAGCAGCTTGAAGGGTAGCGGGGCGGATACGCAGTATTTT. As protein: CASSLKGSGADTQYF.

The rearrangement joins TRBV29-1 to TRBJ2-7; 7 nucleotides match TRBD1. The CDR3 covers 12 residues. Trimming took 4 bases from V and 6 from J; bases not matched to a gene: 6. Germline V gene data show CDR1 as SQVTM and CDR2 as ANQGSEA. The CDR3 bases are TGCAGCGTTGCACAGGGGATAACCGAGCAGTACTTC. Translating it yields CSVAQGITEQYF.

The rearrangement links TRBV9 to TRBJ2-2; D might be TRBD2 (5 bases). The CDR3 covers 15 residues. V was clipped by 2 bases and J by 1 base, with 9 bases between them. Germline CDR1 SGDLS, CDR2 YYNGEE. Written as DNA, the CDR3 is TGTGCCAGCAGCGTCGGACTGAGGAACACCGGGGAGCTGTTTTTT. It encodes CASSVGLRNTGELFF.

The chain has TRBV3-1 (or the pseudogene TRBV3-2) and TRBJ1-2; TRBD1 matches at 8 bases. With 4 bases clipped from V and 8 bases from J, the junction kept 12 bases outside the gene matches. The CDR3 is 15 residues long. Germline V lookup: CDR1 LGHDT, CDR2 YNNKEL (reference sequence). The CDR3 region has the DNA TGTGCCAGCAGCCGCGTCCTGGACAGGGCGGCCGGCTACACCTTC. As protein: CASSRVLDRAAGYTF.

The CDR3 DNA sequence: TGTGCCAGCAGTTTCGGCGTAACTAATGAAAAACTGTTTTTT. It is translated as CASSFGVTNEKLFF. The chain uses TRBV28 and TRBJ1-4; D is unresolved. Trimming shortened V by 3 bases and J by 1 base, and 6 bases separated the two germline ends. Germline lookup yields CDR1 MDHEN and CDR2 SYDVKM. There are 14 residues in the CDR3.

CDR3 bases: TGTGCCAGCAGCATTACGCTCCGGGACCGCTATGGCTACACCTTC. Translation gives CASSITLRDRYGYTF. The rearrangement links TRBV3-1 (or the pseudogene TRBV3-2) to TRBJ1-2, with a weak D call TRBD1 (5 bases). Trimming left V 5 bases short and J 4 bases short, with 17 bases between. Germline V gene sequence: CDR1 LGHDT, CDR2 YNNKEL (reference sequence). This CDR3 spans 15 amino acids.

The chain employs TRBV6-2 or TRBV6-3 and TRBJ1-6; D is possibly TRBD1 (6 bases). V was clipped by 5 bases and J by 9 bases, with 11 bases between them. This CDR3 region has 13 residues. Germline V gene lookup returns CDR1 MNHEY and CDR2 SVGEGT. The CDR3 region has the DNA TGTGCCAGCAGTGACCAAGGGGGTTCACCCCTCCACTTT. It codes for CASSDQGGSPLHF.

The chain carries TRBV7-2 and TRBJ1-5, with no clear D. V dropped 1 base and J dropped 5 bases, with 6 bases sitting between them. This CDR3 has 13 amino acids. The germline gives CDR1 SGHTA, CDR2 FQGNSA. CDR3 in amino acids: CASSLVQDQPQHF. The CDR3 DNA sequence: TGTGCCAGCAGCTTAGTCCAGGATCAGCCCCAGCATTTT.

This clone was seen only a few times. The chain recombines TRBV7-2 with TRBJ1-3; D gene unclear. Germline V CDR1 and CDR2: SGHTA, FQGNSA. V lost 2 bases to trimming and J lost 0 bases, with 8 bases between them. The CDR3 is made up of 15 amino acids. The CDR3: CASSLHRSSGNTIYF. For the CDR3, the DNA is TGTGCCAGCAGCTTACACCGGAGCTCTGGAAACACCATATATTTT.

The chain couples TRBV7-2 to TRBJ2-3; possible D gene TRBD1, 5 bases. This CDR3 contains 13 residues. The germline V and J ends were trimmed by 5 bases and 4 bases, with 10 bases remaining between them. The germline gives CDR1 SGHTA, CDR2 FQGNSA. The CDR3 is CASSVYRSDTQYF. For the CDR3, the DNA is TGTGCCAGCAGCGTGTACAGGTCAGATACGCAGTATTTT.

This clone has only a few counts. V usage is TRBV4-3 and J usage is TRBJ1-5; D not resolved. There are 13 residues in the CDR3. V was pared by 4 bases and J by 6 bases, with 10 bases between. Germline-derived CDR1 and CDR2 are LGHNA and YSLEER. The DNA of the CDR3 is TGCGCCAGCAGCCCCCTGGGAGGTCAGCCCCAGCATTTT. Translation: CASSPLGGQPQHF.

The CDR3 DNA reads TGTGCCAGCAGGCAATTTGGCGAAAAACTGTTTTTT. It encodes CASRQFGEKLFF. The J gene is TRBJ1-4, the V gene TRBV3-1 (or the pseudogene TRBV3-2); D gene ambiguous. CDR1 is LGHDT and CDR2 is YNNKEL in the germline V gene (reference sequence). Between the trimmed V and J ends, which lost 6 bases and 8 bases, there was a span of 10 bases. This CDR3 comprises 12 residues.

This clone was recorded only once. The rearrangement links TRBV28 to TRBJ2-1, with 9 bases that match TRBD2. Germline CDR1 reads MDHEN; CDR2 reads SYDVKM. J was trimmed by 5 bases and V by 4 bases; bases with no gene match: 3. This CDR3 contains 14 residues. CDR3 sequence: CASSSSGVHNEQFF. DNA for the CDR3: TGTGCCAGCAGTTCTAGCGGGGTTCACAATGAGCAGTTCTTC.

Turning to this clone: One end of the junction varies from germline; a read error may be responsible. The V gene is TRBV5-1, the J gene TRBJ2-2, with 11 bases matching TRBD1. Germline V CDR1 and CDR2: SGHRS, YFSETQ. The CDR3 is made up of 14 amino acids. The CDR3 sequence: CASSLGPGTGGLFF. As DNA, the CDR3 is TGCGCCAGCAGCTTGGGACCCGGGACAGGGGGGCTGTTTTTT.

This chain joins TRBV30 and TRBJ1-3; 9 nucleotides line up with TRBD1. The CDR3 is made up of 16 amino acids. Germline CDR1 reads GTSNPN; CDR2 reads SVGIG (reference sequence). Germline trimming cut 8 bases from V and 0 bases from J; bases unmatched to any gene: 11. CDR3 residues: CARQGGRPTSGNTIYF. Here the CDR3 DNA reads TGTGCCCGACAGGGGGGCAGGCCAACCTCTGGAAACACCATATATTTT.

This chain uses TRBV4-3 with TRBJ2-4, with TRBD2 identical over 11 bases. Germline CDR1 reads LGHNA; CDR2 reads YSLEER. The CDR3 is 15 amino acids. Trimming removed 6 bases from V and 6 bases from J; junction bases left unmatched: 7. CDR3 residues: CASSKSGTSGNIQYF. Here the CDR3 DNA reads TGCGCCAGCAGTAAATCCGGGACTAGCGGAAACATTCAGTACTTC.

The chain couples TRBV7-2 to TRBJ2-3; D is perhaps TRBD2 (6 bases). The CDR3 totals 15 residues. CDR1 is SGHTA and CDR2 is FQGNSA in the germline V gene. Trimming left V 2 bases short and J 2 bases short, with 11 bases between. In nucleotides, the CDR3 is TGTGCCAGCAGCTTAACGGCGGGGTACACAGATACGCAGTATTTT. Translated: CASSLTAGYTDTQYF.

The chain combines TRBV27 with TRBJ2-7, with 13 nucleotides matching TRBD2. J gave up 1 base and V 6 bases, and 9 bases lay outside the gene matches. The CDR3 spans 17 residues. Germline V gene sequence: CDR1 MNHEY, CDR2 SMNVEV (reference sequence). The CDR3 here is CASRGSGTSGISYEQYF. CDR3 bases: TGTGCCAGCAGGGGTTCTGGGACTAGCGGGATATCCTACGAGCAGTACTTC.

J is TRBJ2-3 and V is TRBV7-8, with TRBD1 identical over 9 bases. J gave up 2 bases and V 5 bases, and 11 bases lay outside the gene matches. Germline-derived CDR1 and CDR2 are SGHVS and FQNEAQ. This CDR3 region has 17 residues. CDR3 nucleotides: TGTGCCAGCAGCCGAGACAGGGAACAGGGGGCCACAGATACGCAGTATTTT. This sequence encodes CASSRDREQGATDTQYF.

The gene calls are TRBV9 and TRBJ2-2, with D unresolved. V shed 0 bases and J shed 0 bases, with 6 bases lying between them. This CDR3 is 15 amino acids long. The germline CDR1 and CDR2 sequences are SGDLS and YYNGEE. CDR3 amino acids: CASSVEVSNTGELFF. The CDR3 bases are TGTGCCAGCAGCGTAGAGGTTTCGAACACCGGGGAGCTGTTTTTT.